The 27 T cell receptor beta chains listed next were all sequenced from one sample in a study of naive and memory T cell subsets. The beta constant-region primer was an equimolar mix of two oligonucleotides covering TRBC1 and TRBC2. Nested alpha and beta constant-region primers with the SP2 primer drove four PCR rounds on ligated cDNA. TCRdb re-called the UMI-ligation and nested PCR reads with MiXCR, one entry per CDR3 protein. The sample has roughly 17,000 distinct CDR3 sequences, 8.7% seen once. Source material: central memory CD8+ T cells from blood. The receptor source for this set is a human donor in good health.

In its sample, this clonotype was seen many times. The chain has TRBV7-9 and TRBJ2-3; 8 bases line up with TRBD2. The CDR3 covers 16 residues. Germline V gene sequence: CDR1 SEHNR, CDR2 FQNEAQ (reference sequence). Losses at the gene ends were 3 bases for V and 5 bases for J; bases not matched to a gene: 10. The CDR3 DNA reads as TGTGCCAGCAGCTTTCTAGCGGGCCGGGGTGGAGATACGCAGTATTTT. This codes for CASSFLAGRGGDTQYF.

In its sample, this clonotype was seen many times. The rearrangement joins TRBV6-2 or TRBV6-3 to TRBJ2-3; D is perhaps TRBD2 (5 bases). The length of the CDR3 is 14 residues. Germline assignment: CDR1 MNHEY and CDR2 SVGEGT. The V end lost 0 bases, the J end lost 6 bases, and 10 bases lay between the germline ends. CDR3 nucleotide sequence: TGTGCCAGCAGTTACTCTAGCGAGGCGGATACGCAGTATTTT. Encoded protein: CASSYSSEADTQYF.

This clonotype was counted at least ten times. The CDR3 nucleotides are TGTGCCAGCAGTAGACAGGGCGAAGGGATCTATGGCTACACCTTC. Translated: CASSRQGEGIYGYTF. This chain links TRBV6-5 with TRBJ1-2, with TRBD1 matching 7 bases. CDR1 and CDR2 from the germline V gene are MNHEY and SVGAGI. Trimming cost V 5 bases and J 4 bases; bases outside gene matches: 10. The CDR3 is 15 residues long.

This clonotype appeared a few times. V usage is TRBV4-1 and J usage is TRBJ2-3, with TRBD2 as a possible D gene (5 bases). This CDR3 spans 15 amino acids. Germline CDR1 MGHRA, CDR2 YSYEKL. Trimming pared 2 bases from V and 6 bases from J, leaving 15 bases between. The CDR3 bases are TGCGCCAGCAGCCAATCCGGAGGTTTGGCGGATACGCAGTATTTT. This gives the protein CASSQSGGLADTQYF.

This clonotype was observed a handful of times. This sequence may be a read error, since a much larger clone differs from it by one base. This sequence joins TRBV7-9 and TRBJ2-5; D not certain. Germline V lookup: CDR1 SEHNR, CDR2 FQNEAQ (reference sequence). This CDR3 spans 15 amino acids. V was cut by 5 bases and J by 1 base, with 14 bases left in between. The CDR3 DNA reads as TGTGCCAGCAGCCAAAGTCTAGGAAGCCAAGAGACCCAGTACTTC. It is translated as CASSQSLGSQETQYF. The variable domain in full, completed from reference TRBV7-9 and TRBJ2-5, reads DTGVSQNPRHKITKRGQNVTFRCDPISEHNRLYWYRQTLGQGPEFLTYFQNEAQLEKSRLLSDRFSAERPKGSFSTLEIQRTEQGDSAMYLCASSQSLGSQETQYFGPGTRLLVL.

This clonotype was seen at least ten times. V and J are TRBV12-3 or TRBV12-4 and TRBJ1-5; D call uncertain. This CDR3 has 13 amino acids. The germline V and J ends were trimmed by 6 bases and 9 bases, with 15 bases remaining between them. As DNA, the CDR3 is TGTGCCAGCAGCACCGGGCGCCTTCGGCCCCAGCATTTT. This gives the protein CASSTGRLRPQHF.

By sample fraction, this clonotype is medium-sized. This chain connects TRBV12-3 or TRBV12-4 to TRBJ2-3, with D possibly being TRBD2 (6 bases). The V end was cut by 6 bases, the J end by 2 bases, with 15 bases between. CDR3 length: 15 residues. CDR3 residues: CASSQTREPTDTQYF. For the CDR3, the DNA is TGTGCCAGCAGCCAAACACGGGAGCCCACAGATACGCAGTATTTT.

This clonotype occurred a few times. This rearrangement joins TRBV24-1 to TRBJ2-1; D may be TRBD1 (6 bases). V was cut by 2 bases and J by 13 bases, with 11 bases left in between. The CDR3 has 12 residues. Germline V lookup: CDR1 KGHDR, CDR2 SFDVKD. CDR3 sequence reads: CATSDSRQVQFF. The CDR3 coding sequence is TGTGCCACCAGTGATTCCAGACAGGTACAGTTCTTC.

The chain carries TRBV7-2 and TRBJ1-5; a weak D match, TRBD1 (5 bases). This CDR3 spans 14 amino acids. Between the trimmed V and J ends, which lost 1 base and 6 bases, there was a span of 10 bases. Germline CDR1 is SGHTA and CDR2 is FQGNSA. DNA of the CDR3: TGTGCCAGCAGCTTAGGGGGGTCAGGTCAGCCCCAGCATTTT. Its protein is CASSLGGSGQPQHF.

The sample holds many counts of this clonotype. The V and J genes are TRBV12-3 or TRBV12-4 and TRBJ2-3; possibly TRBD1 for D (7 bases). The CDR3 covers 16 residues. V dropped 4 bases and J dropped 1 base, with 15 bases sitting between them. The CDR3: CASSSSGGFRTDTQYF. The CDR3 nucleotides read TGTGCCAGCAGTTCATCAGGGGGGTTTCGCACAGATACGCAGTATTTT.

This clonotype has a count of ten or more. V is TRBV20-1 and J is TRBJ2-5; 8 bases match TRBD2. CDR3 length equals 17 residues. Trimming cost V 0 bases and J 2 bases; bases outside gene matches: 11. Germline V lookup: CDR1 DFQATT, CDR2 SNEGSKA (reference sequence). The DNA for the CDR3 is TGCAGTGCTAGAGATCTTGTAACTAGCGGAAATCAAGAGACCCAGTACTTC. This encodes CSARDLVTSGNQETQYF.

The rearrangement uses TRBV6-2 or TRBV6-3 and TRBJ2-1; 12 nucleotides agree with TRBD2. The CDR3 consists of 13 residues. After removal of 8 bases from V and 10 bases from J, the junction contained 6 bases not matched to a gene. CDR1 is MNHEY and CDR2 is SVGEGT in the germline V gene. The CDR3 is CASSLAGGWEQFF. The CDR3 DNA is TGTGCCAGCTCTCTAGCGGGGGGGTGGGAGCAGTTCTTC.

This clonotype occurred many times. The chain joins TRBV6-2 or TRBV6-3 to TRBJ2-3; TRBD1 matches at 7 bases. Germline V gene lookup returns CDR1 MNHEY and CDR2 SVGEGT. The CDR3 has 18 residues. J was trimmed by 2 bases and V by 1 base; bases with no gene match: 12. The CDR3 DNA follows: TGTGCCAGCAGTTACTTTCGTCCAGGGACAGCAACCACAGATACGCAGTATTTT. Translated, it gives CASSYFRPGTATTDTQYF.

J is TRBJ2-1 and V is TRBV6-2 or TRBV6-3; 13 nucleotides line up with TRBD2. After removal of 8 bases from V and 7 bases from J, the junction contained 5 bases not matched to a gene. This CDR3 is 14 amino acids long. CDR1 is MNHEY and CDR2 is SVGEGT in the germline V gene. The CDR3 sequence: CASGLAGEVNEQFF. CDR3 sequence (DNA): TGTGCCAGCGGACTAGCGGGGGAGGTAAATGAGCAGTTCTTC.

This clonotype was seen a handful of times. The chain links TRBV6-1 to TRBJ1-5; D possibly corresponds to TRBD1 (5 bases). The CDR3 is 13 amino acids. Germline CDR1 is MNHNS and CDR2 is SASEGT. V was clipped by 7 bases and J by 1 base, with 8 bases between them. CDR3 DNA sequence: TGTGCCAGCATCCGGGGCAGCAATCAGCCCCAGCATTTT. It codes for CASIRGSNQPQHF.

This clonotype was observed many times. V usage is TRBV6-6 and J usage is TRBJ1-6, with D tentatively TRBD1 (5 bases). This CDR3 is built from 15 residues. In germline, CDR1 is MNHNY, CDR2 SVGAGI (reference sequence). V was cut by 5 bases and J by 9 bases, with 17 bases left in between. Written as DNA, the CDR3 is TGTGCCAGCAGTAAGCAGGGCGATGTGGGTTCACCCCTCCACTTT. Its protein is CASSKQGDVGSPLHF.

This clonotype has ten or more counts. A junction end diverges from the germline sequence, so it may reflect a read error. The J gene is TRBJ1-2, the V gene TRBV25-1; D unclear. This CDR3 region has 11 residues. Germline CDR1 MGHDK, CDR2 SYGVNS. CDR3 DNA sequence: TGTGCCAGCAGTGCCTCCGCCGTTCAGCTCTTC. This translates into CASSASAVQLF.

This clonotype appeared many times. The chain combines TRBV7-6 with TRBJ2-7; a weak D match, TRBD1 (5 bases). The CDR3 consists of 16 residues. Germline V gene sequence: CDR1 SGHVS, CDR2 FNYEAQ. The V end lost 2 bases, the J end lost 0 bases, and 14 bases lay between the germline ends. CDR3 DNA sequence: TGTGCCAGCAGCTTAAGTCCGGACACTCACTCCTACGAGCAGTACTTC. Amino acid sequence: CASSLSPDTHSYEQYF.

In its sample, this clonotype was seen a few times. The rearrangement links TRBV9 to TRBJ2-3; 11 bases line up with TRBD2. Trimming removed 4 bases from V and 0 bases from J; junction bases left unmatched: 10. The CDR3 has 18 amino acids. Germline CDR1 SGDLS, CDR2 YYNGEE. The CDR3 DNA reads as TGTGCCAGCAGCTATACTAGCGGGGGAGAGAGGAGCACAGATACGCAGTATTTT. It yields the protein CASSYTSGGERSTDTQYF.

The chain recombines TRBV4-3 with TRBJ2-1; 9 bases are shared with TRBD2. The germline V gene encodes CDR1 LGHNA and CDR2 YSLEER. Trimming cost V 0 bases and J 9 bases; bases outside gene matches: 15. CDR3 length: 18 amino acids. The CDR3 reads CASSQDRVAGAIGGEQFF. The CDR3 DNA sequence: TGCGCCAGCAGCCAAGATCGGGTAGCGGGGGCCATCGGGGGTGAGCAGTTCTTC.

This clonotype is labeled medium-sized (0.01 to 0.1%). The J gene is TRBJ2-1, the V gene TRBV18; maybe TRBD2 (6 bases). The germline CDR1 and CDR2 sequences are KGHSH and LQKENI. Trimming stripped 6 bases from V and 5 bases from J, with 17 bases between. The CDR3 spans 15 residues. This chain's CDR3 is CASSKAGHINNEQFF. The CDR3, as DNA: TGTGCCAGCTCTAAAGCGGGCCATATTAACAATGAGCAGTTCTTC.

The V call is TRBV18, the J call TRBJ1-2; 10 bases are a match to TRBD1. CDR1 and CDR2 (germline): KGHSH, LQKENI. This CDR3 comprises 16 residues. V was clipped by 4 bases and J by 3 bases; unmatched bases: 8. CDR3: CASSLDRGRSDYGYTF. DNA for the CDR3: TGTGCCAGCTCACTAGACAGGGGGCGGTCGGACTATGGCTACACCTTC.

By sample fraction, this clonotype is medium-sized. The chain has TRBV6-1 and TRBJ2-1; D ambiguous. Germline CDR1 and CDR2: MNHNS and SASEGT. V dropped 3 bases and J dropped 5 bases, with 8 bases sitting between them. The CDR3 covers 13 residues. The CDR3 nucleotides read TGTGCCAGCAGTGACGCAGCGAACAATGAGCAGTTCTTC. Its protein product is CASSDAANNEQFF.

The CDR3 coding sequence is TGTGCCAGCAGTGGAGAGGATACAGATACGCAGTATTTT. Encoded protein: CASSGEDTDTQYF. The chain combines TRBV6-5 with TRBJ2-3; D gene unclear. The V gene lost 5 bases and the J gene lost 3 bases, with 9 bases spanning the gap. CDR1 is MNHEY, CDR2 SVGAGI, per germline. This CDR3 has 13 residues.

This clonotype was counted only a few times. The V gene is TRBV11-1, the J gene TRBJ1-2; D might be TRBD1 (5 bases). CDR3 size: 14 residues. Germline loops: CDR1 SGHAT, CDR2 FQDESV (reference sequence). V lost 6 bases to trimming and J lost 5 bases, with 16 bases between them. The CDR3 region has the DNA TGTGCCAGCAGTTACGACTTGGGGGATTATGGCTACACCTTC. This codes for CASSYDLGDYGYTF.

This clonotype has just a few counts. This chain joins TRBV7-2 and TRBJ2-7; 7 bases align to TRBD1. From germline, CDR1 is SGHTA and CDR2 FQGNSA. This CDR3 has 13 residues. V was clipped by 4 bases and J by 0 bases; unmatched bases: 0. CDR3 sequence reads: CASSWDSSYEQYF. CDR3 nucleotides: TGTGCCAGCAGCTGGGACAGCTCCTACGAGCAGTACTTC.

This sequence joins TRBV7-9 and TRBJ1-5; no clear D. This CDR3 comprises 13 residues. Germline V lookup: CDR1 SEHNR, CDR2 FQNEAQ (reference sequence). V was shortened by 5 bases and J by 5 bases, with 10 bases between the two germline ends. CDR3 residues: CASSHKADQPQHF. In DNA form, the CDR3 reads TGTGCCAGCAGCCACAAGGCCGATCAGCCCCAGCATTTT.